These 5 T cell receptor beta chains were sequenced from one sample in a study of graft-versus-host responses after intestinal transplantation. These receptors are not linked to any known antigen. Profiling relied on immunoSEQ multiplex PCR, and the TCRdb table lists in-frame clones only, not all of them. The sample lists more than 100,000 clones; roughly 93% were seen once. The starting material was unstimulated CD8+ T cells sorted from spleen or lymph node cells, obtained before intestinal transplant. These TCRs come from a human donor who received an intestinal transplant.

The rearrangement links TRBV13 to TRBJ1-4; weak D call: TRBD1 (5 bases). V was trimmed by 5 bases and J by 2 bases, leaving 9 bases between them. This CDR3 contains 14 residues. The germline gives CDR1 PRHDT, CDR2 FYEKMQ (reference sequence). The CDR3 DNA follows: TGTGCCAGCAGCCCCCCAGGGACTAATGAAAAACTGTTTTTT. Protein sequence: CASSPPGTNEKLFF.

The chain carries TRBV7-2 and TRBJ1-2; unclear D gene. The CDR3 sequence is 11 residues long. V dropped 5 bases and J dropped 7 bases, with 8 bases sitting between them. Germline V lookup: CDR1 SGHTA, CDR2 FQGNSA. The CDR3 loop reads CASSPPFGYTF. The CDR3 coding sequence is TGTGCCAGCAGCCCCCCATTTGGCTACACCTTC.

J is TRBJ1-6 and V is TRBV5-1; a possible D gene is TRBD1 (5 bases). V lost 5 bases and J lost 4, with 16 bases in between. The CDR3 is made up of 16 amino acids. In germline, CDR1 is SGHRS, CDR2 YFSETQ. CDR3 in amino acids: CASSFGTSSYNSPLHF. CDR3 nucleotide sequence: TGCGCCAGCAGTTTCGGGACCTCATCTTATAATTCACCCCTCCACTTT.

This chain links TRBV29-1 with TRBJ1-1; D unresolved. CDR1 and CDR2 (germline): SQVTM, ANQGSEA. The CDR3 is made up of 11 amino acids. Between the trimmed V and J ends, which lost 3 bases and 4 bases, there was a span of 6 bases. The CDR3 loop is CSVDGITEAFF. The CDR3 DNA sequence: TGCAGCGTTGACGGGATCACTGAAGCTTTCTTT.

This rearrangement joins TRBV7-9 to TRBJ2-5; possible D gene TRBD2, 5 bases. Germline CDR1 and CDR2: SEHNR and FQNEAQ (reference sequence). The V end was cut by 5 bases, the J end by 1 base, with 14 bases between. The CDR3 is 15 residues long. This chain's CDR3 is CASSPKGVGQETQYF. The CDR3 nucleotides read TGTGCCAGCAGCCCCAAGGGAGTGGGCCAAGAGACCCAGTACTTC.